This TCR beta chain was captured by sequencing in a study of cytomegalovirus exposure and HLA in healthy donors (dated by TCRdb to the late 2010s). For the wider study: In an earlier analysis of roughly 590 of the donors, about 260 Gb of sequence data and 117 million unique TCR beta sequences from approximately 180 million T cells were reported. HLA typing included class I and class II loci at four-digit resolution. Roughly 5 DR-DQ haplotypes were treated as single units for association and clustering because of strong linkage in the cohort. The later analysis used no new phenotypic data to find candidate immune exposures, relying instead on TCR beta sequences and their occurrence across donors. Donor age, sex, ethnicity and CMV serostatus were compiled together with the repertoire data. Besides the first cohort of 550 to 750 subjects, a separate validation cohort made up of 120 different subjects was used. The study aimed to test whether signatures of past pathogen exposure could be identified by cataloging public T cell receptors. To predict cytomegalovirus infection status, the study brought together high-throughput TCR immunosequencing, statistical association of individual TCRs with disease status, and machine learning. A later genetic analysis used genome-wide SNP genotypes for 398 of the 666 donors, treating that subset as a discovery cohort. Among the roughly 400 genotyped donors, approximately 76% belonged to the genetic ancestry cluster associated with self-reported Caucasian donors. An early release that covered 640 HLA-typed donors contained about 300 gigabases of sequencing data and 80 million or so unique TCR sequences. The study profiled the T cell repertoires of hundreds of subjects by immunosequencing and related them to cytomegalovirus serostatus. All discovery cohort repertoires had been generated using a single sequencing platform. Across approximately 400 genotyped donors of the cohort, an average of about 200,000 unique TCR beta nucleotide sequences per donor were sequenced, and roughly 17% of those sequences were non-productive. In an earlier analysis of 500 to 650 of the donors, high-throughput TCR beta sequencing was used to judge whether each TCR beta V gene segment behaved as functional or pseudogenic. The number of typed donors differed by locus: about 620-630 for A, B, C, DRB1 and DQB1; 500 to 550 for DQA1; 606 for DPA1; and around 450 for DPB1. A later analysis re-analyzed previously published TCR beta repertoires from several hundred donors and added high-resolution HLA genotyping to study TCR occurrence patterns.

Findings and caveats that apply to the study as a whole: Compared with the approximately 670-donor mean, donors in an Asian-associated ancestry cluster had fewer N-insertions in productive TCRs, according to a later genetic analysis. The cohort was sequenced for TCR beta chains only, and without alpha or paired-chain data the features that could be detected were limited. In a later genetic analysis, a missense DCLRE1C variant was associated with V-gene and J-gene trimming of TCR beta chains, and the association was replicated in an independent cohort. An earlier analysis of around 540 of the donors showed that most TCR beta V segments appeared in productive rearrangements either about 87% or about 30% of the time, which broadly matched IMGT annotations. The sequencing pipeline was judged likely to have produced a cluster of highly shared sequence variants as a technical artifact. A further reported finding was that TCR beta sequences accurately predicted the HLA-A and HLA-B alleles for most subjects in the first cohort. Several of the top co-occurrence clusters appeared to be linked to parvovirus B19, influenza, CMV and Epstein-Barr virus, according to a later analysis. Some IMGT-functional V segments, including TRBV6-2 and TRBV6-3, could not be told apart with the 87-base-pair reads, so those segments were excluded. The authors suggested that the approach could potentially be extended to other disease states and immunological phenotypes. Three of the identified cytomegalovirus-associated TCR beta chains were confirmed in vitro to be specific for cytomegalovirus antigens. For the cohort, immune exposure information was limited to CMV serostatus. Correlated functional status among segregating V segments might be attributable to linkage disequilibrium, but an unknown experimental factor could not be ruled out. Because counts were too low, around 17 rarely observed V segments, including chromosome 9 orphons, were left out of the earlier analysis of a few hundred of the donors. Specific HLA alleles were associated with 15,000 to 20,000 TCR beta sequences at a false discovery rate of 0.05 in a later analysis. In a later analysis, HLA-associated TCR beta chains were found to be more clonally expanded and to have lower generation probabilities than equally common non-associated chains. Presence/absence analyses assumed roughly uniform sequencing depth across donors, an assumption that may not hold. A total of fewer than 200 TCR beta chains were listed by the study as associated with cytomegalovirus. Most CMV-associated TCR beta chains appeared to be HLA-restricted in a later analysis, and the HLA associations seemed to be driven largely by CMV exposure. Most TCR sequences were seen in very few donors, while some public TCRs were found in many individuals. HLA typing was unavailable for some donors at each locus, so association tests used only the typed subset. When HLA alleles, especially DR and DQ, strongly co-occurred, TCR associations were difficult to assign to individual alleles. In a later analysis, the rate of TCR association differed among HLA loci, with DRB1 alleles having the most associated TCRs and HLA-C alleles having the fewest. The classifier was reported to diagnose cytomegalovirus status with high specificity and sensitivity in both the original and validation cohorts.

From its cysteine to its phenylalanine, the CDR3 spans 14 amino acids. The sequence is cut down to CDR3 DNA, 42 bases in frame from base 1. Trimming removed 0 bases from V and 11 bases from J; the gene matches leave 8 bases unexplained. CDR1 and CDR2 are read off the germline V gene (reference sequence) as SGHNT and YYREEE. On this clone itself: Its antigen is still unknown. There are no base qualities to consult, and no much larger clone falls within one base.

Libraries came from the immunoSEQ multiplex PCR assay. For the multiplex PCR, a mixture combining 60 forward primers for TCR Vbeta segments and 13 reverse primers for TCR Jbeta segments was used. Amplification of the CDR3 region of rearranged TCR beta genes was performed with a multiplex PCR assay on genomic DNA. The Illumina HiSeq System was used to sequence the amplified TCR beta libraries as 87-base-pair reads. The authors' analysis ran thus. A later analysis tallied around 82 million unique TCR beta chains across the roughly 610 repertoires, and some 10 million of those chains were shared by two or more donors. Raw reads were error-corrected and collapsed into unique sequences with a nearest-neighbor algorithm that merged closely related sequences to remove PCR and sequencing errors. To assign V, D and J gene segments, CDR3 sequences were aligned to IMGT reference sequences. For a sequence to be retained, at least a six-nucleotide match to both a V gene segment and a J gene segment was required. A rearrangement was called productive if the CDR3 had no stop codons and remained in frame with V and J, and every other rearrangement was called non-productive. CDR3 was defined according to IMGT convention as the region running from the second conserved V-encoded cysteine to the conserved J-encoded phenylalanine. The earlier analysis of 587 of the donors excluded any sequence lacking an unambiguous match to a single V gene segment. An earlier analysis of approximately 590 of the donors classified V segments as functional when productive rearrangements were above 56.7% and as segregating when the standard deviation between donors was above 5%. A statistical classification framework was built to diagnose cytomegalovirus status from the catalog of TCR beta chain sequences. In a later analysis, TCR nucleotide sequences were compared against IMGT/GENE-DB human TR gene sequences so that V and J genes could be assigned. The TCRdist pipeline was used in a later analysis to assign CDR3 sequences and most-parsimonious VDJ recombination scenarios. A later analysis defined each TCR beta chain by its CDR3 amino acid sequence plus V-gene family, and excluded reads lacking a unique V-gene family. As a way to deal with suspected cross-contamination and a sequencing artifact, a later analysis dropped 450 to 600 nucleotide sequences that were highly shared and had low generation probability. A later analysis calculated a clonal expansion index for each public chain from normalized within-repertoire ranks of inferred template counts. A later analysis computed generation probabilities with a VDJ recombination model fitted to out-of-frame rearrangements, and checked the results against IGoR. A later analysis scored TCR-TCR, TCR-HLA and TCR-CMV co-occurrence with hypergeometric tests, applying a repertoire-size bias correction to TCR pairs. In a later analysis, false discovery rates were estimated by permuting HLA or CMV assignments 20 times. In a later analysis, co-occurring TCRs were grouped with DBSCAN, and TCRdist sequence similarity was added when clustering was performed within HLA-allele-positive subsets. For co-occurrence clustering, repertoires with fewer than 30,000 or more than 120,000 public chains were excluded, along with 5 or 6 repertoires with anomalous nucleotide sharing. TCRdb stores this immuneACCESS table with in-frame sequences only. Part of the clones is absent; in the studies checked, under half of the shortfall reflects unresolved V genes, and no reason is known for the rest. V, J and clone size reflect that table, while D and trimming were determined from the DNA. This sample has some 200,000 clones in its table, and roughly 80% of those were observed once. The top ten clones comprise 6.3% of the sample.

The cohort consisted of 600 or so healthy bone marrow donors. Cohort members were all nominally healthy when sampled, although unrecorded immune exposures were likely present. The donor was CMV seropositive and was included in the group of about 290 seropositive cohort members. Each donor provided a peripheral blood sample, and peripheral blood mononuclear cells were used for TCR beta sequencing. Genomic DNA extraction from the blood cell samples was performed with the Qiagen DNeasy Blood Extraction Kit. The V and J genes are TRBV5-4 and TRBJ1-2, with 9 junctional bases fitting TRBD1. This clonotype originated in a man aged 35-49 years in good health and CMV-seropositive. The sequenced sample consisted of PBMCs. The DNA reads TGTGCCAGCAGCTTGGAAGGGGACAGGGTGAGGTACACCTTC. This codes for CASSLEGDRVRYTF.